This T cell receptor (beta chain) was identified during a study of human CD8 memory T cell subsets. Investigators built TCR beta libraries using UMI-labeled 5' RACE. From its re-call of the 5' RACE reads, TCRdb lists each CDR3 protein once, without DNA. This sample contains 3,000 to 4,500 distinct CDR3 sequences. This CDR3 is built from 15 residues. Looked up from germline, CDR1 is MNHEY and CDR2 is SMNVEV (reference sequence). The sequenced sample was CD8+ T cells from PBMCs. The chain has TRBV27 and TRBJ2-5. This clonotype was obtained from a human donor in good health. This CDR3 reads CASSVFGDRRETQYF.